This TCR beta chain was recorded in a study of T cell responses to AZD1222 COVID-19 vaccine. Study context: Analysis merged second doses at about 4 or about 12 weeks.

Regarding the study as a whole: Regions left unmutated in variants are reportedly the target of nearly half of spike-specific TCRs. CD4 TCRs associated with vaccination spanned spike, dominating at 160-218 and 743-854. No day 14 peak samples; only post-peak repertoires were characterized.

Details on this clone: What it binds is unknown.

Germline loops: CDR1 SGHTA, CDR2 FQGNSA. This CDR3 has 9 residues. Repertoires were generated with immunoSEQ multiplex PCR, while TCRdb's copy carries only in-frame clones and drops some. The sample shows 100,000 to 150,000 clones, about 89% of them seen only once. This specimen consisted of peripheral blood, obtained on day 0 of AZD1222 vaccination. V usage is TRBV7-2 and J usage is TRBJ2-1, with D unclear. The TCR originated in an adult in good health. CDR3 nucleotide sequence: TGTGGGGGAAAGAATGAGCAGTTCTTC. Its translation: CGGKNEQFF.